This T cell receptor beta chain was sequenced for a study of shared clonotypes between healthy human individuals (dated by TCRdb to 2020 to 2022). Regarding the study in general: A couple of women and three men aged 18 to 49 years were included in the cohort. For each donor, CD4 naive and CD4 memory were each given three plates, CD8 naive was given two plates, and CD8 memory was given one plate. To estimate repertoire size and how much clonotypes are shared between individuals, the study performed deep sequencing of blood TCR repertoires from about five healthy adults. Different laboratories and diverse techniques were used to prepare libraries and sequence TCR repertoires, to increase sequencing depth and limit assay-specific biases. Leukapheresis yielded between about 0.94 and 8.9 billion PBMCs per donor. The investigation overall reported the following: Across a handful of donors, roughly 5% of naive CD4, roughly 3.3% of naive CD8, under 2.5% of memory CD4, and under 0.45% of memory CD8 clonotypes were shared. Higher generation probabilities were observed for clonotypes shared by all four sorted-subset donors than for non-shared clonotypes. Naive subsets generally had larger estimated clonotype richness than memory subsets did. Sampling was limited to blood, and TCR repertoires in tissue likely differ from TCR repertoires in blood. Because the study included a small number of donors, the genetic and exposure-history diversity represented was limited. Incomplete sequencing was indicated by rarefaction of sorted-subset datasets, despite the large sequencing depth. Based on pairwise subsampling, the degree of clonotype sharing among donors was expected to be affected by sequencing depth.

Trimming takes 3 bases from V and 4 bases from J, and the germline ends sit 16 bases apart. CDR1 MGHRA and CDR2 YSYEKL were looked up in the germline V gene. Including the terminal cysteine and phenylalanine, the CDR3 comprises 15 residues. Only the CDR3 part of the read is kept: 45 bases, read in frame from the first base. Using the deep immunoSEQ assay, TCR CDR3 regions were amplified from genomic DNA by multiplex PCR. Genomic DNA extracted from each cell subset was distributed evenly over all wells of several immunoSEQ 96-well plates, and each plate served as one replicate. For sorted subsets, about 200 ng genomic DNA, equal to about 30,000 T cell genomes, was loaded into each replicate PCR. Purified libraries were quantified with a Qubit 3.0 fluorometer, sized on a Bioanalyzer 2100, and re-quantified with the KAPA Library Quantification kit. A separate single-read 150-cycle Illumina NextSeq 550 flow cell was used to sequence each immunoSEQ 96-well plate. The original pipeline was this. The immunoSEQ output contained only junctional sequences without quality scores, so filtering could not match that applied to full-length reads. Sequences were annotated with PyIR, a Python wrapper for IgBLAST v1.9, and V/J genes and CDR3 were assigned using IMGT germline references. Reads were filtered out if the reads had weak V/J assignments (E-value above 1e-6), no CDR3, stop codons, out-of-frame junctions, or ambiguous translated residues. A V3J clonotype was defined by an identical inferred V gene, J gene, and CDR3 amino acid sequence. The percentage overlap between two repertoires was calculated by dividing the number of shared unique clonotypes by the size of the smaller repertoire. Repertoire richness was assessed with RTK rarefaction, the Chao1 estimator, and Recon v2.1 estimates of unobserved clonotypes. For all TCRbeta clonotypes obtained by the gDNA method from several donors, generation probabilities were computed with OLGA. TCRdb's version of the immuneACCESS table is confined to in-frame rearrangements and falls short of the full clone set. An unresolved V gene accounts for under half of the shortfall where checked; the remainder is of unknown origin. From that table come the V and J calls and clone size; the DNA was used to work out D and trimming. This sample lists approximately 1.9 million clones; around 93% were detected once. More than 1.5% of the sample is held by the ten biggest clonotypes.

To note about this clone: Which antigen it targets is not known. No much larger clonotype is one base removed from it; base qualities were not supplied.

CD8 naive samples were CD45RO-negative cells positively selected for CCR7, giving a CD45RA+CCR7+ population that excluded TemRA cells. Healthy HIV-negative adults with no recently reported acute infections or vaccinations were included as donors. All donors were Caucasian adults living in Nashville, Tennessee, USA. Blood was obtained by leukapheresis, after which PBMCs were separated by Ficoll-Histopaque density gradient centrifugation and cryopreserved in liquid nitrogen vapor phase. Analytical flow cytometry was used to check the purity and quantity of every magnetically sorted T cell population. From each sorted fraction, genomic DNA was isolated and quantified by UV absorbance on a Nanodrop 2000c.

Sequencing was done on a sample of naive CD8+ T cells from PBMCs. Sample cell subset or site, as interpreted from the label and publication: CD45RA+CCR7+. The chain is made from TRBV4-1 and TRBJ2-7; the D gene is perhaps TRBD1 or TRBD2, each of them matching over 5 bases. This TCR came from a man aged 18 to 29 in good health. Some clones in this sample may be carry-over from other donors' samples. The DNA sequence is TGCGCCAGCAGCCAGGGCCCGGGGCAGGTTTACGAGCAGTACTTC. Translated, this gives CASSQGPGQVYEQYF.